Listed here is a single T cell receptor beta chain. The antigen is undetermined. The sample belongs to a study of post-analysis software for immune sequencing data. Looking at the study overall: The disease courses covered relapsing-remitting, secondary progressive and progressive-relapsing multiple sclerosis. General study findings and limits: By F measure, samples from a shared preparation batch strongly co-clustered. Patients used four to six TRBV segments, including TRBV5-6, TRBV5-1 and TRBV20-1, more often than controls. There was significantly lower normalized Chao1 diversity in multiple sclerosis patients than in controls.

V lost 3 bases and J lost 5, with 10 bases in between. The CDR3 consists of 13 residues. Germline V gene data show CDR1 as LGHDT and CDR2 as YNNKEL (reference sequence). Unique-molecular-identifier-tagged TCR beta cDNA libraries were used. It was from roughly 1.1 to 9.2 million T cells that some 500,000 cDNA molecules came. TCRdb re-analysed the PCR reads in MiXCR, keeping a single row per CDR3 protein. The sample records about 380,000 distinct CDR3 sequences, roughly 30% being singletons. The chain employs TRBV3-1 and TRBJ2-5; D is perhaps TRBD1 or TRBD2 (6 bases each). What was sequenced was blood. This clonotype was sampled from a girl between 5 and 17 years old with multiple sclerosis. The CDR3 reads CASSHRGGETQYF. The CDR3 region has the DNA TGTGCCAGCAGCCACAGAGGGGGGGAGACCCAGTACTTC.